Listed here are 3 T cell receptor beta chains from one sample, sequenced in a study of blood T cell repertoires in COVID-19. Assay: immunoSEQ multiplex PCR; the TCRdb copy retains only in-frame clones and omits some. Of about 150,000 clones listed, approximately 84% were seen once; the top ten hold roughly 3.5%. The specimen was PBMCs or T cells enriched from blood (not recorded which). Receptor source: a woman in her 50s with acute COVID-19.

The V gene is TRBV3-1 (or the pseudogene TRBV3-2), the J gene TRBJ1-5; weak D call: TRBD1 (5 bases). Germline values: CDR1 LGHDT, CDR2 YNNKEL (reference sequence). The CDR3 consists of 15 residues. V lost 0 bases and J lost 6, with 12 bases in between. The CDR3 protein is CASSQDSGAGQPQHF. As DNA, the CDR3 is TGTGCCAGCAGCCAAGATAGTGGGGCAGGTCAGCCCCAGCATTTT.

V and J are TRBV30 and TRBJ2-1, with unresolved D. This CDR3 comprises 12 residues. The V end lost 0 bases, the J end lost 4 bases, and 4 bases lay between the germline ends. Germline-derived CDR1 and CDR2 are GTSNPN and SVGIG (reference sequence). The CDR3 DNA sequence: TGTGCCTGGAGTGTCCCGTACAATGAGCAGTTCTTC. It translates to CAWSVPYNEQFF.

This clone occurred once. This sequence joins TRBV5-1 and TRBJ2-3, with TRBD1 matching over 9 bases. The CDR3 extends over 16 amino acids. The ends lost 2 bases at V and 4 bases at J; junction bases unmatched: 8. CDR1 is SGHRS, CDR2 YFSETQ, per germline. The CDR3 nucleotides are TGCGCCAGCAGCTTCGGCCGGGACAGGGTGGCAGATACGCAGTATTTT. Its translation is CASSFGRDRVADTQYF.